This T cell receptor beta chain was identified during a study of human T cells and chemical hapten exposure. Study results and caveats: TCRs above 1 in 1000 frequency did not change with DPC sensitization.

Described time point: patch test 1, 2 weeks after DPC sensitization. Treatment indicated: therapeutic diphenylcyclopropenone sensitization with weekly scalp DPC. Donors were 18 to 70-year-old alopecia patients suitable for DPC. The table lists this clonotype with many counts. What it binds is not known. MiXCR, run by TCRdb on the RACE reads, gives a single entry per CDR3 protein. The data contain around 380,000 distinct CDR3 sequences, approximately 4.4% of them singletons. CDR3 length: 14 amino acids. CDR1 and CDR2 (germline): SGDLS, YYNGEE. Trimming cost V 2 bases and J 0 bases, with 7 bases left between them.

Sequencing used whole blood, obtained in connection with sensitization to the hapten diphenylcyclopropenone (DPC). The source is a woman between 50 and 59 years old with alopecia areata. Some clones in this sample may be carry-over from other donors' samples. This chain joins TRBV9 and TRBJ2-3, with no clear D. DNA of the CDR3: TGTGCCAGCAGCGTTTGGCCGAGCACAGATACGCAGTATTTT. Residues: CASSVWPSTDTQYF.